Each of the 24 T cell receptor beta chains below was sequenced from the same sample in a study of response to subunit inactivated influenza vaccine. TCRdb redid the calling of the RT-PCR reads with MiXCR, one entry per CDR3 protein. Of 750,000 to 850,000 distinct CDR3 sequences in the sample, about 18% were seen once. Sequencing used PBMCs from blood, obtained more than 4 days after vaccination. All receptors derive from a man aged 50 to 60 who received an inactivated influenza vaccine.

CDR3 in amino acids: CSARQGTETQYF. DNA for the CDR3: TGCAGTGCAAGACAGGGTACAGAGACCCAGTACTTC. This chain links TRBV20-1 with TRBJ2-5; TRBD1 matches 7 bases. The CDR3 has 12 residues. V shed 6 bases, J shed 4 bases, and the junction held 5 bases outside the gene matches. From germline, CDR1 is DFQATT and CDR2 SNEGSKA (reference sequence).

This rearrangement joins TRBV18 to TRBJ2-5, with D maybe TRBD2 (5 bases). CDR3 size: 14 residues. Trimming took off 2 bases at V and 5 bases at J, with 12 bases between the two ends. Germline assignment: CDR1 KGHSH and CDR2 LQKENI. CDR3 in amino acids: CASSPARGPETQYF. CDR3 DNA sequence: TGTGCCAGCTCACCAGCACGGGGTCCGGAGACCCAGTACTTC.

Ten or more counts support this clonotype. The CDR3 reads CASSFSTGGNEQFF. CDR3 in DNA: TGTGCCAGCAGCTTTAGCACGGGAGGTAATGAGCAGTTCTTC. The chain has TRBV27 and TRBJ2-1; 7 positions agree with TRBD2. This CDR3 spans 14 amino acids. Germline trimming cut 6 bases from V and 7 bases from J; bases unmatched to any gene: 9. Per the germline V gene, CDR1 is MNHEY and CDR2 is SMNVEV (reference sequence).

This clonotype was observed many times. The chain couples TRBV29-1 to TRBJ2-1; possible D gene TRBD2, 7 bases. This CDR3 is built from 14 residues. Germline V CDR1 and CDR2: SQVTM, ANQGSEA. V was pared by 6 bases and J by 2 bases, with 14 bases between. The CDR3 DNA reads as TGCAGCGTGAAAGGGGGGGGAACCTACAATGAGCAGTTCTTC. Translation: CSVKGGGTYNEQFF.

The rearrangement links TRBV12-3 or TRBV12-4 to TRBJ2-1; 10 nucleotides align to TRBD2. V lost 6 bases to trimming and J lost 5 bases; unmatched junction nucleotides: 10. This CDR3 has 16 residues. Written as DNA, the CDR3 is TGTGCCAGCAGAACCTCACTAGCGGGGTTTCACAATGAGCAGTTCTTC. Its translation is CASRTSLAGFHNEQFF.

This clonotype was counted a few times. The chain carries TRBV6-5 and TRBJ2-7; D might be TRBD1 (5 bases). Trimming cost V 0 bases and J 1 base, with 10 bases left between them. Germline loops: CDR1 MNHEY, CDR2 SVGAGI. This CDR3 comprises 15 residues. The CDR3 sequence is CASSYSSQGSYEQYF. The CDR3 DNA sequence: TGTGCCAGCAGTTACTCGAGTCAGGGTTCCTACGAGCAGTACTTC.

The chain joins TRBV5-6 to TRBJ2-2; 9 bases agree with TRBD1. Germline V gives CDR1 SGHDT, CDR2 YYEEEE. J was trimmed by 3 bases and V by 5 bases; bases with no gene match: 8. The CDR3 is 16 residues long. The CDR3 coding sequence is TGTGCCAGCAGACCAAGGTGGGACAGGGACACCGGGGAGCTGTTTTTT. Translated, it gives CASRPRWDRDTGELFF.

This chain uses TRBV5-1 with TRBJ2-5, with D maybe TRBD2 (6 bases). CDR3 size: 16 residues. The V end was cut by 3 bases, the J end by 0 bases, with 15 bases between. Per germline, CDR1 SGHRS and CDR2 YFSETQ. The CDR3 reads CASSWRGPRYQETQYF. As DNA, the CDR3 is TGCGCCAGCAGCTGGAGGGGACCGAGGTACCAAGAGACCCAGTACTTC.

Written as DNA, the CDR3 is TGCAGTGCTAGCGGGGGGTTAGGAGATACGCAGTATTTT. Translated, it gives CSASGGLGDTQYF. This chain uses TRBV20-1 with TRBJ2-3; 7 nucleotides match TRBD2. The V segment lost 3 bases and the J segment 5 bases; nucleotides outside the gene matches: 5. This CDR3 has 13 amino acids. CDR1 and CDR2 (germline): DFQATT, SNEGSKA (reference sequence).

This rearrangement joins TRBV3-1 to TRBJ1-2, with a possible D match to TRBD1 (6 bases). V was pared by 2 bases and J by 7 bases, with 11 bases between. This CDR3 contains 13 residues. Per germline, CDR1 LGHDT and CDR2 YNNKEL (reference sequence). As DNA, the CDR3 is TGTGCCAGCAGCCAACGGGGGCTCGGTGGCTACACCTTC. As protein: CASSQRGLGGYTF.

A few counts support this clonotype. V and J are TRBV11-1 and TRBJ2-5; 9 nucleotides align to TRBD1. The germline gives CDR1 SGHAT, CDR2 FQDESV (reference sequence). The CDR3 has 15 residues. Unmatched junction bases numbered 8, after V lost 5 bases and J lost 4 bases. The CDR3 DNA reads TGTGCCAGCAGCACCGCCGGGACAGGGATAGAGACCCAGTACTTC. Its protein product is CASSTAGTGIETQYF. Combining the CDR3 with reference TRBV11-1 and TRBJ2-5 gives the whole variable domain EAEVAQSPRYKITEKSQAVAFWCDPISGHATLYWYRQILGQGPELLVQFQDESVVDDSQLPKDRFSAERLKGVDSTLKIQPAELGDSAMYLCASSTAGTGIETQYFGPGTRLLVL.

This clonotype was detected only a few times. V and J are TRBV11-2 and TRBJ2-2; D gene uncertain. The germline gives CDR1 SGHAT, CDR2 FQNNGV. The germline V and J ends were trimmed by 0 bases and 4 bases, with 9 bases remaining between them. The CDR3 has 15 residues. The CDR3: CASSLETWSTGELFF. The CDR3 coding sequence is TGTGCCAGCAGCTTAGAAACTTGGAGCACCGGGGAGCTGTTTTTT.

There are a few counts of this clonotype. This CDR3 reads CASSAPKRCTDTQYF. DNA for the CDR3: TGCGCCAGCAGCGCCCCTAAGCGGTGCACAGATACGCAGTATTTT. The V and J genes are TRBV4-3 and TRBJ2-3; D might be TRBD2 (5 bases). From germline, CDR1 is LGHNA and CDR2 YSLEER. V was cut by 5 bases and J by 1 base, with 13 bases left in between. The CDR3 loop spans 15 amino acids.

The sample holds many counts of this clonotype. This chain links TRBV6-1 with TRBJ2-7; a possible D gene is TRBD2 (7 bases). Trimming pared 7 bases from V and 6 bases from J, leaving 25 bases between. Germline values: CDR1 MNHNS, CDR2 SASEGT. CDR3 length: 16 amino acids. CDR3 nucleotide sequence: TGTGCCAGCACTCCCCGGGGGGCCACGGTTCTCTCCGAGCAGTACTTC. Encoded protein: CASTPRGATVLSEQYF.

This rearrangement joins TRBV4-3 to TRBJ2-5; 11 bases fit TRBD2. V was clipped by 4 bases and J by 7 bases; unmatched bases: 11. The CDR3 loop spans 16 amino acids. The V gene's germline CDR1 is LGHNA and CDR2 YSLEER. CDR3 in DNA: TGCGCCAGCAGCCTCACCGGGACTAGCGGTGATGGGACCCAGTACTTC. Translating it yields CASSLTGTSGDGTQYF.

The chain uses TRBV10-3 and TRBJ2-7; 7 bases are a match to TRBD1. Germline CDR1 is ENHRY and CDR2 is SYGVKD. CDR3 length equals 14 residues. The ends lost 4 bases at V and 1 base at J; junction bases unmatched: 4. In DNA, the CDR3 is TGTGCCATCAGTGCCCAGACAGGGTCCTACGAGCAGTACTTC. Encoded protein: CAISAQTGSYEQYF.

This chain connects TRBV20-1 to TRBJ1-5, with D tentatively TRBD1 (6 bases). There are 14 residues in the CDR3. Germline V gene data show CDR1 as DFQATT and CDR2 as SNEGSKA (reference sequence). The germline V and J ends were trimmed by 0 bases and 4 bases, with 10 bases remaining between them. CDR3 residues: CSARDGTQNQPQHF. The CDR3 DNA sequence: TGCAGTGCTAGAGATGGGACACAAAATCAGCCCCAGCATTTT.

The V call is TRBV7-2, the J call TRBJ1-2; no clear D gene. This CDR3 is built from 15 residues. V was trimmed by 7 bases and J by 0 bases, leaving 15 bases between them. The germline gives CDR1 SGHTA, CDR2 FQGNSA. The CDR3 sequence is CASTPGSSTNYGYTF. The CDR3 nucleotides are TGTGCCAGCACCCCCGGCAGCTCTACTAACTATGGCTACACCTTC.

The chain employs TRBV10-3 and TRBJ2-1, with 8 bases fitting TRBD2. The CDR3 extends over 13 amino acids. The germline V gene encodes CDR1 ENHRY and CDR2 SYGVKD. V dropped 8 bases and J dropped 4; count of bases not matched to a gene: 4. CDR3 bases: TGTGCCATCGGGACGGGGGGGTACAATGAGCAGTTCTTC. Translating it yields CAIGTGGYNEQFF.

This clonotype was observed a handful of times. This sequence joins TRBV12-3 or TRBV12-4 and TRBJ2-3, with D perhaps TRBD2 (5 bases). CDR3 size: 14 residues. V was pared by 7 bases and J by 6 bases, with 17 bases between. The CDR3 region is CASNPPTSADTQYF. CDR3 DNA: TGTGCCAGCAATCCCCCAACTAGTGCGGATACGCAGTATTTT.

This clonotype was seen ten or more times. The V call is TRBV4-2, the J call TRBJ2-1; no reliable D call. The CDR3 consists of 14 residues. CDR1 and CDR2 from the germline V gene are LGHNA and YNFKEQ. V shed 0 bases and J shed 4 bases, with 7 bases lying between them. Here the CDR3 reads CASSQDRVYNEQFF. The CDR3 DNA sequence: TGTGCCAGCAGCCAAGATAGGGTGTACAATGAGCAGTTCTTC.

The chain combines TRBV2 with TRBJ1-5, with 8 bases matching TRBD1. Per germline, CDR1 SNHLY and CDR2 FYNNEI. The CDR3 sequence is 18 residues long. J gave up 2 bases and V 1 base, and 10 bases lay outside the gene matches. CDR3 in DNA: TGTGCCAGCAGTGAAGGCGTTCAGGGGGCTTTTGGCAATCAGCCCCAGCATTTT. Translation: CASSEGVQGAFGNQPQHF.

In this sample, this clonotype turned up a few times. J is TRBJ1-1 and V is TRBV21-1. TRBV21-1 is a known pseudogene. CDR3 length equals 14 residues. This CDR3 reads CASSNVDRNTEAFF. The CDR3 DNA sequence: TGTGCCAGCAGCAACGTGGACAGGAACACTGAAGCTTTCTTT.

This clonotype was seen repeatedly, ten times or more. The chain links TRBV4-3 to TRBJ2-3; no clear D gene. The CDR3 consists of 13 residues. The V and J ends lost 1 base and 5 bases respectively, with 7 bases between them. CDR1 LGHNA and CDR2 YSLEER come from the germline V gene. CDR3 protein: CASSQGPGDTQYF. The CDR3 DNA follows: TGCGCCAGCAGCCAAGGACCGGGAGATACGCAGTATTTT.